This TCR beta chain was recovered during a study of blood T cell repertoires in COVID-19. As for the study in general: The cDNA or gDNA used as material had been derived from T cells, B-cell-depleted T cells, or PBMCs.

Trimming stripped 2 bases from V and 3 bases from J, with 10 bases between. Germline values: CDR1 SNHLY, CDR2 FYNNEI. The CDR3 covers 14 residues. The protocol was immunoSEQ multiplex PCR, while the TCRdb copy is restricted to in-frame clones and leaves out a portion. The top ten clones hold around 7% of a sample with about 180,000 clones, approximately 88% of them seen once. This TCR derives from a woman in her thirties or forties with COVID-19, enrolled during active disease. The chain couples TRBV2 to TRBJ1-2, with D possibly TRBD1 on 6 matching bases. Sequenced sample: peripheral blood. CDR3 DNA sequence: TGTGCCAGCAGTGAATCTGACAGGTACTATGGCTACACCTTC. As protein: CASSESDRYYGYTF.